What follows are 11 T cell receptor beta chains derived from one specimen sequenced in a study of monozygotic twins with inflammatory bowel disease. TCRdb reanalyzed the 5' RACE reads, giving one entry per CDR3 protein sequence and no DNA. Found here are 150,000 to 200,000 distinct CDR3 sequences; the top ten clones hold around 7.2%. Sample: blood. These receptors were obtained from a human donor with ulcerative colitis or Crohn's disease, or a healthy co-twin of an affected twin (not recorded which).

The chain employs TRBV20-1 and TRBJ1-1. Per the germline V gene, CDR1 is DFQATT and CDR2 is SNEGSKA (reference sequence). The CDR3 has 12 residues. The CDR3 sequence is CRVIGDYTEAFF.

The chain carries TRBV7-6 and TRBJ1-6; with no DNA, the TCRdb D assignment of TRBD1 cannot be verified. Per the germline V gene, CDR1 is SGHVS and CDR2 is FNYEAQ. The CDR3 has 13 residues. CDR3 sequence reads: CASSLGDRGGLHF.

V gene TRBV5-4 combines with J gene TRBJ1-5; TCRdb's D gene call, TRBD1, goes unchecked for lack of DNA. The length of the CDR3 is 18 residues. From germline, CDR1 is SGHNT and CDR2 YYREEE (reference sequence). The chain's CDR3 is CASSHKTGTKMGNQPQHF.

The chain links TRBV9 to TRBJ2-3; there is no DNA to check the TCRdb D call of TRBD1. The CDR3 contains 14 residues. CDR1 and CDR2 (germline): SGDLS, YYNGEE. CDR3: CASSTGQGAVTQYF.

The chain couples TRBV4-3 to TRBJ2-3; the D gene TCRdb calls, TRBD1, cannot be checked with no DNA. Germline V gene data show CDR1 as LGHNA and CDR2 as YSLEER. CDR3 length: 16 amino acids. The CDR3 reads CASSQALGVGTDTQYF.

V is TRBV12-3 or TRBV12-4 and J is TRBJ2-1; TCRdb's D call, TRBD1, is unchecked because there is no DNA. This CDR3 has 12 residues. The CDR3 loop is CASSDQGYEQFF.

The J gene is TRBJ2-7, the V gene TRBV15; TCRdb's D gene call, TRBD2, goes unchecked for lack of DNA. In germline, CDR1 is LNHNV, CDR2 YYDKDF (reference sequence). CDR3 length: 16 amino acids. CDR3 protein: CATSRESDFLSYEQYF.

The chain carries TRBV20-1 and TRBJ1-2; TCRdb designates TRBD1, a call that cannot be tested without DNA. The CDR3 is 13 amino acids. Germline loops: CDR1 DFQATT, CDR2 SNEGSKA (reference sequence). This CDR3 reads CSAGGRTNYGYTF.

This chain uses TRBV20-1 with TRBJ2-5; TCRdb's assignment of TRBD2 cannot be checked, as there is no DNA. The CDR3 is 15 amino acids. CDR1 DFQATT and CDR2 SNEGSKA come from the germline V gene (reference sequence). The CDR3 here is CSARTSGRPSQTQYF.

The chain employs TRBV27 and TRBJ1-1; TCRdb lists TRBD1, though no DNA is available to test this call. Germline V gives CDR1 MNHEY, CDR2 SMNVEV (reference sequence). The CDR3 loop spans 12 amino acids. The CDR3 protein is CASRQGETEAFF.

V is TRBV5-1 and J is TRBJ2-7; the TRBD2 assignment by TCRdb is unverifiable without DNA. The CDR3 has 16 residues. Germline CDR1 SGHRS, CDR2 YFSETQ. This CDR3 reads CASSPETGTSSYEQYF.